A single T cell receptor beta chain is shown here with its context. What this receptor recognizes is not known. The sample holds no much larger clone one base away, and base qualities are not on file. V loses 6 bases of germline sequence and J loses 8 bases, and the interval between the two ends is 22 bases. The germline V gene provides CDR1 SQVTM and CDR2 ANQGSEA. Reading from cysteine to phenylalanine, the CDR3 counts 14 amino acids. The read is trimmed to its CDR3 DNA, 42 bases read in frame from base 1. Using the deep immunoSEQ assay, multiplex PCR amplified TCR CDR3 regions from genomic DNA. For each cell subset, the extracted genomic DNA was distributed evenly across all wells of several immunoSEQ 96-well plates, and each plate served as one replicate. For sorted subsets, around 0.2 ug of genomic DNA, equivalent to some 30,000 T cell genomes, went into each replicate PCR. The purified libraries were quantified using a Qubit 3.0 fluorometer, sized with a Bioanalyzer 2100, and then quantified again using the KAPA Library Quantification kit. A separate single-read 150-cycle Illumina NextSeq 550 flow cell was used to sequence each immunoSEQ 96-well plate. In the source study's methods: Because only junctional sequences without quality scores were contained in the immunoSEQ output, filtering matching that applied to full-length reads could not be performed. To assign V/J genes and CDR3, sequences were annotated using PyIR, a Python wrapper for IgBLAST v1.9, with IMGT germline references. Reads were filtered out if the reads had weak V/J assignments (E-value above 1e-6), no CDR3, stop codons, out-of-frame junctions, or ambiguous translated residues. A V3J clonotype was defined by an identical inferred V gene, J gene, and CDR3 amino acid sequence. The percentage overlap between two repertoires was calculated by dividing the number of shared unique clonotypes by the size of the smaller repertoire. Three approaches were used to assess repertoire richness: RTK rarefaction, the Chao1 estimator, and Recon v2.1 estimates of unobserved clonotypes. OLGA was used to compute generation probabilities for all TCRbeta clonotypes that the gDNA method yielded from a few donors. TCRdb provides this immuneACCESS table in a form limited to in-frame rearrangements. Some clones are lacking; in checked studies, under half of them reflect an unresolved V gene, and why the rest are absent is not known. D and trimming were read from the DNA, whereas the V and J calls and clone size are those reported in that table. The table for this sample lists some 1.5 million clones; roughly 96% of them were counted only once. The ten largest clones take up roughly 1.2% of the sample.

This sample was taken from a study of shared clonotypes between healthy human individuals (dated by TCRdb to 2019 to 2021). Looking at the study overall: The cohort included a few men and a couple of women between 18 and 49 years of age. For each donor, three plates each were used for CD4 naive and CD4 memory, two plates were used for CD8 naive, and one plate was used for CD8 memory. Per donor, leukapheresis produced somewhere between about 0.8 and 9 billion PBMCs. Libraries were prepared and TCR repertoires were sequenced by different laboratories using diverse techniques, in order to increase sequencing depth and limit assay-specific biases. The study deeply sequenced blood TCR repertoires of roughly five healthy adults to estimate repertoire size and the extent of clonotype sharing between individuals. Broader findings and caveats from the paper: Even with the large sequencing depth, rarefaction of the sorted-subset datasets indicated that sequencing was incomplete. Compared with non-shared clonotypes, clonotypes shared by all four sorted-subset donors had higher generation probabilities. The genetic and exposure-history diversity represented was limited by the small number of donors. Sampling was restricted to blood, and TCR repertoires in tissues likely differ from the TCR repertoires found in blood. Larger estimated clonotype richness was generally found for naive subsets than for memory subsets. Pairwise subsampling indicated that sequencing depth was expected to affect the degree of clonotype sharing among donors. Around 5% of naive CD4, around 3.5% of naive CD8, around 2.3% of memory CD4, and less than 0.45% of memory CD8 clonotypes were shared across four donors.

The donors were healthy, HIV-negative adults who had no recently reported acute infections or vaccinations. Only Caucasian adults living in Nashville, Tennessee, USA were represented among the donors. CD4+ T cells were enriched through magnetic negative selection, after which naive cells were positively selected on CD45RA and the remaining negative fraction served as the memory subset. After blood collection by leukapheresis, PBMCs were isolated using Ficoll-Histopaque density gradient centrifugation and then cryopreserved in the vapor phase of liquid nitrogen. Analytical flow cytometry was used to check the purity and quantity of every magnetically sorted T cell population. Genomic DNA was isolated from every sorted fraction and measured by UV absorbance on a Nanodrop 2000c.

The sample taken for sequencing was naive CD4+ T cells sorted from blood. The sample's cell subset or site label, in plain terms: CD45RA+ positively selected. The sequence was collected from a man aged 30 to 45 in good health. The V and J segments used are TRBV29-1 and TRBJ1-2; the D gene is possibly TRBD1, with 5 bases matching. The CDR3 protein is CSVVAGVSKGGYTF. The nucleotides read TGCAGCGTCGTGGCGGGGGTTTCGAAGGGAGGCTACACCTTC. Extended through the reference TRBV29-1 and TRBJ1-2 proteins, this CDR3 yields the full variable domain: SAVISQKPSRDICQRGTSLTIQCQVDSQVTMMFWYRQQPGQSLTLIATANQGSEATYESGFVIDKFPISRPNLTFSTLTVSNMSPEDSSIYLCSVVAGVSKGGYTFGSGTRLTVV.